This T cell receptor beta chain emerged from a study of T cells in tumors and immune-related adverse events (dated by TCRdb to 2020 to 2023). The TCR beta locus was amplified and sequenced with the immunoSEQ assay, yielding bulk TCR Vbeta CDR3 data. Concerning the study's data processing: CDR3s were excluded if they were non-productive, were shorter than 7 amino acids, or did not start with C or end with F/W. Analysis was restricted to specimens with at least 1000 reads, and clonotypes were defined at the amino acid level. To compute clonality, Pielou's evenness was subtracted from 1. To equalize library sizes, abundance-weighted random subsampling with replacement was performed and repeated 100 times so that 95% confidence intervals could be reported. Repertoire overlap was quantified using the Morisita overlap index, and the top 40 clones per specimen were examined for overlap with the irAE. This immuneACCESS table, as held by TCRdb, lists in-frame sequences with V and J called but not all clones. Of the missing ones, under half trace to an unresolved V gene in checked studies; the others have no known cause. D and trimming come from the DNA, and the V and J calls and clone size come from that table. The table for this sample lists under 10,000 clones; roughly 94% of them were counted only once. The ten largest clones take up 2.2% of the sample.

A word on this clone: This clone's antigen is unknown. Per-nucleotide qualities are absent, and no much larger clonotype sits a single base away. The sample contains more than one DNA sequence encoding this CDR3.

The treatment or condition label on this specimen signifies: nivolumab (PD-1 blockade) given before sampling. The DNeasy Blood and Tissue Kit was used to extract DNA from formalin-fixed paraffin-embedded specimens. CDR1 MGHRA and CDR2 YSYEKL were looked up in the germline V gene. The CDR3 numbers 19 residues from cysteine through phenylalanine. Of the read, only the CDR3 DNA is kept; its 57 bases are in frame from base 1. Trimmed from V: 1 base; trimmed from J: 3 bases; junction bases lacking a gene match: 10. The clonotype was recovered from a female donor with metastatic renal cell carcinoma. The source material was lymph node tissue, sampled from a patient treated with anti-PD-1 therapy. This receptor chain uses TRBV4-1 and TRBJ2-1; 12 middle bases align to TRBD2. At the DNA level, the sequence is TGCGCCAGCAGCCAAGGCCGGCTAGCGGGGGGGAGTTTCTACAATGAGCAGTTCTTC. Translated, it reads CASSQGRLAGGSFYNEQFF.